A single sample gave rise to the 26 T cell receptor beta chains below, sequenced in a study of shared clonotypes between healthy human individuals (dated by TCRdb to about 2020). CD8 naive samples were obtained by positive selection for CCR7 among CD45RO-negative cells, yielding a CD45RA+CCR7+ population from which TemRA cells were excluded. Library preparation employed the immunoSEQ multiplex PCR assay. TCRdb holds this immuneACCESS table with in-frame rearrangements only. Some clones are missing; in checked studies, unresolved V genes explain under half, and the rest has no known cause. The table for this sample lists about 2.2 million clones; just under 95% of them were counted only once. About 1.6% of the sample rests with the top ten. The sequenced sample consisted of naive CD8+ T cells from PBMCs. Per the publication, the cell subset or site label means: CD45RA+CCR7+. The origin of the receptors is a man in his late teens or twenties in good health. Some clones in this sample may be carry-over from other donors' samples.

The V and J genes are TRBV7-3 and TRBJ2-7, with TRBD1 matching over 7 bases. CDR1 and CDR2 (germline): SGHTA, FQGTGA. This CDR3 contains 16 residues. With 10 bases clipped from V and 3 bases from J, the junction kept 18 bases outside the gene matches. CDR3 residues: CANKTGRSHFNYEQYF. DNA for the CDR3: TGTGCCAACAAGACAGGGAGAAGTCATTTTAACTACGAGCAGTACTTC.

The J gene is TRBJ2-2, the V gene TRBV7-9; TRBD2 aligns across 7 bases. The CDR3 spans 15 residues. V was pared by 5 bases and J by 5 bases, with 8 bases of the junction left unmatched. Germline-derived CDR1 and CDR2 are SEHNR and FQNEAQ (reference sequence). For the CDR3, the DNA is TGTGCCAGCAGCCTGAGACTAGCCGGGACCGGGGAGCTGTTTTTT. It is translated as CASSLRLAGTGELFF. The whole variable domain, filled in from reference TRBV7-9 and TRBJ2-2, reads DTGVSQNPRHKITKRGQNVTFRCDPISEHNRLYWYRQTLGQGPEFLTYFQNEAQLEKSRLLSDRFSAERPKGSFSTLEIQRTEQGDSAMYLCASSLRLAGTGELFFGEGSRLTVL.

This chain connects TRBV27 to TRBJ1-2, with D perhaps matching TRBD1 (5 bases). Per germline, CDR1 MNHEY and CDR2 SMNVEV (reference sequence). The CDR3 length is 13 residues. The V gene lost 5 bases and the J gene lost 7 bases, with 14 bases spanning the gap. The chain's CDR3 is CASSTPGVAGYTF. DNA of the CDR3: TGTGCCAGCAGTACCCCGGGGGTGGCTGGCTACACCTTC.

The chain couples TRBV9 to TRBJ2-7; weak D call: TRBD1 (5 bases). The CDR3 is 15 amino acids. Trimming pared 7 bases from V and 1 base from J, leaving 18 bases between. Germline CDR1 reads SGDLS; CDR2 reads YYNGEE. The CDR3 DNA follows: TGTGCCAGCTCTCGTATCAACCAGGGATCCTACGAGCAGTACTTC. Protein product: CASSRINQGSYEQYF.

This clone occurred once. The gene calls are TRBV6-5 and TRBJ1-4, with a tentative D call TRBD1 (5 bases). The ends were cut back, 2 bases at V and 8 bases at J, with 12 bases in the middle. The CDR3 loop spans 14 amino acids. Germline assignment: CDR1 MNHEY and CDR2 SVGAGI. CDR3 amino acids: CASSYVQGEEKLFF. The DNA for the CDR3 is TGTGCCAGCAGTTACGTCCAGGGTGAAGAAAAACTGTTTTTT.

The CDR3 region has the DNA TGTGCCAGCAGCTCGGTGGAGGGGGTCCCCTACAATGAGCAGTTCTTC. This sequence encodes CASSSVEGVPYNEQFF. The chain is built from TRBV5-6 and TRBJ2-1; D tentatively reads TRBD1 or TRBD2 (6 bases each). CDR1 is SGHDT, CDR2 YYEEEE, per germline. The CDR3 runs to 16 residues. V was pared by 3 bases and J by 2 bases, with 15 bases between.

The rearrangement uses TRBV19 and TRBJ1-1; D is possibly TRBD1 (5 bases). Trimming removed 4 bases from V and 11 bases from J, with 14 bases in between. CDR1 is LNHDA and CDR2 is SQIVND in the germline V gene (reference sequence). This CDR3 is built from 12 residues. The CDR3 spells CASSTGTPAAFF. CDR3 in DNA: TGTGCCAGTAGTACCGGGACCCCGGCGGCTTTCTTT.

The chain carries TRBV7-9 and TRBJ1-1, with D unclear. Trimming took 5 bases from V and 1 from J, leaving 14 bases between them. The germline CDR1 and CDR2 sequences are SEHNR and FQNEAQ (reference sequence). The CDR3 contains 15 residues. CDR3 sequence reads: CASSPAGARNTEAFF. CDR3 DNA: TGTGCCAGCAGCCCAGCGGGAGCAAGGAACACTGAAGCTTTCTTT.

The CDR3 here is CASRIDSSANEKLFF. CDR3 sequence (DNA): TGTGCCAGCAGGATTGACAGCTCCGCTAATGAAAAACTGTTTTTT. This chain joins TRBV28 and TRBJ1-4; D may be TRBD1 (5 bases). The CDR3 runs 15 residues. CDR1 and CDR2 from the germline V gene are MDHEN and SYDVKM. Trimming pared 6 bases from V and 3 bases from J, leaving 14 bases between.

The chain uses TRBV5-1 and TRBJ2-5; TRBD1 is a possible D gene (6 bases). Germline loops: CDR1 SGHRS, CDR2 YFSETQ. V gave up 3 bases and J gave up 5 bases, with 14 bases separating them. The CDR3 runs to 14 residues. For the CDR3, the DNA is TGCGCCAGCAGCTCCTTTGGGGGCGTGGAGACCCAGTACTTC. Protein sequence: CASSSFGGVETQYF. Based on the CDR3 plus reference TRBV5-1 and TRBJ2-5, the full variable domain is KAGVTQTPRYLIKTRGQQVTLSCSPISGHRSVSWYQQTPGQGLQFLFEYFSETQRNKGNFPGRFSGRQFSNSRSEMNVSTLELGDSALYLCASSSFGGVETQYFGPGTRLLVL.

Concerning this clone itself: The same CDR3 can be traced to other DNA sequences in this sample. The V call is TRBV4-1, the J call TRBJ1-5, with 9 bases that match TRBD1. Looked up from germline, CDR1 is MGHRA and CDR2 is YSYEKL. This CDR3 region has 15 residues. Trimming removed 0 bases from V and 5 bases from J; junction bases left unmatched: 2. The CDR3 spells CASSQEGQGDQPQHF. CDR3 nucleotides: TGCGCCAGCAGCCAAGAGGGACAGGGAGATCAGCCCCAGCATTTT.

The chain combines TRBV19 with TRBJ2-6, with no clear D. The CDR3 has 15 amino acids. Germline V gene sequence: CDR1 LNHDA, CDR2 SQIVND (reference sequence). V dropped 1 base and J dropped 4 bases, with 8 bases sitting between them. CDR3 bases: TGTGCCAGTAGTATAGTCAGCCGAGGGGCCAACGTCCTGACTTTC. It is translated as CASSIVSRGANVLTF.

The chain joins TRBV9 to TRBJ2-2; 7 nucleotides align to TRBD1. Germline values: CDR1 SGDLS, CDR2 YYNGEE. This CDR3 is 15 amino acids long. J gave up 1 base and V 6 bases, and 6 bases lay outside the gene matches. CDR3 amino acids: CASTRGTQNTGELFF. The DNA for the CDR3 is TGTGCCAGCACCAGGGGGACCCAGAACACCGGGGAGCTGTTTTTT.

This rearrangement joins TRBV27 to TRBJ2-7; no definite D call. V lost 2 bases and J lost 7, with 12 bases in between. The germline CDR1 and CDR2 sequences are MNHEY and SMNVEV (reference sequence). This CDR3 is built from 13 residues. CDR3 loop: CASSLGTRREQYF. CDR3 nucleotides: TGTGCCAGCAGTTTAGGTACCCGTCGGGAGCAGTACTTC.

This chain connects TRBV7-9 to TRBJ2-7; D could derive from TRBD1 or TRBD2 (5 bases each). The CDR3 totals 16 residues. The germline CDR1 and CDR2 sequences are SEHNR and FQNEAQ (reference sequence). V lost 5 bases to trimming and J lost 0 bases, with 17 bases between them. The CDR3 nucleotides are TGTGCCAGCAGCCACACCACGGGGCAGGACTCCTACGAGCAGTACTTC. It translates to CASSHTTGQDSYEQYF.

The chain employs TRBV7-8 and TRBJ1-2, with D tentatively TRBD1 (6 bases). This CDR3 has 16 amino acids. Trimming removed 1 base at V and 2 bases at J, with 14 bases between. The germline V gene has CDR1 SGHVS and CDR2 FQNEAQ. Written as DNA, the CDR3 is TGTGCCAGCAGCTTAGGGAAGACAGGTTCCAACTATGGCTACACCTTC. It translates to CASSLGKTGSNYGYTF.

Note on this clone: The sample contains more than one DNA sequence encoding this CDR3. This chain connects TRBV27 to TRBJ2-7; perhaps TRBD2 as D (5 bases). The V end lost 2 bases, the J end lost 3 bases, and 8 bases lay between the germline ends. Germline V gene lookup returns CDR1 MNHEY and CDR2 SMNVEV (reference sequence). CDR3 size: 13 residues. CDR3 nucleotides: TGTGCCAGCAGTTTAGGACTTGACTACGAGCAGTACTTC. Protein product: CASSLGLDYEQYF.

This sequence joins TRBV5-4 and TRBJ1-1, with 8 bases lining up with TRBD1. This CDR3 spans 15 amino acids. In germline, CDR1 is SGHNT, CDR2 YYREEE (reference sequence). J gave up 5 bases and V 5 bases, and 11 bases lay outside the gene matches. The CDR3 coding sequence is TGTGCCAGCAGTTCAAACGGACAGGGTCAAACTGAAGCTTTCTTT. It encodes CASSSNGQGQTEAFF.

This chain connects TRBV28 to TRBJ2-2; D unclear. CDR1 is MDHEN and CDR2 is SYDVKM in the germline V gene. Trimming removed 5 bases at V and 1 base at J, with 8 bases between. The CDR3 spans 14 residues. The DNA of the CDR3 is TGTGCCAGCAGTAAACGGCAGAACACCGGGGAGCTGTTTTTT. Translated: CASSKRQNTGELFF.

The chain joins TRBV2 to TRBJ2-1; D is perhaps TRBD1 (7 bases). This CDR3 has 18 residues. Germline V lookup: CDR1 SNHLY, CDR2 FYNNEI. Trimming stripped 6 bases from V and 6 bases from J, with 27 bases between. The CDR3 reads CASSETTLGRGVGNEQFF. The DNA for the CDR3 is TGTGCCAGCAGCGAAACGACCTTGGGCAGGGGGGTAGGCAATGAGCAGTTCTTC. Filled out from reference TRBV2 and TRBJ2-1, the complete variable domain reads EPEVTQTPSHQVTQMGQEVILRCVPISNHLYFYWYRQILGQKVEFLVSFYNNEISEKSEIFDDQFSVERPDGSNFTLKIRSTKLEDSAMYFCASSETTLGRGVGNEQFFGPGTRLTVL.

The V gene is TRBV2, the J gene TRBJ1-2; possible D gene TRBD1, 6 bases. This CDR3 is 13 amino acids long. CDR1 is SNHLY and CDR2 is FYNNEI in the germline V gene. Trimming took off 6 bases at V and 1 base at J, with 9 bases between the two ends. The CDR3 DNA follows: TGTGCCAGCAGGAACAGGGTTAACTATGGCTACACCTTC. It translates to CASRNRVNYGYTF.

This CDR3 is CATRSWDLNTGELFF. CDR3 sequence (DNA): TGTGCCACCCGATCATGGGATCTAAACACCGGGGAGCTGTTTTTT. This chain joins TRBV15 and TRBJ2-2; D is ambiguous. The CDR3 is made up of 15 amino acids. Germline-derived CDR1 and CDR2 are LNHNV and YYDKDF (reference sequence). The V end was cut by 8 bases, the J end by 2 bases, with 15 bases between.

The rearrangement links TRBV28 to TRBJ1-4; D is ambiguous. The CDR3 has 14 residues. Germline-derived CDR1 and CDR2 are MDHEN and SYDVKM. Trimming left V 5 bases short and J 3 bases short, with 10 bases between. The chain's CDR3 is CASSRRVANEKLFF. In DNA form, the CDR3 reads TGTGCCAGCAGTAGGAGGGTGGCTAATGAAAAACTGTTTTTT.

This sequence joins TRBV27 and TRBJ1-5, with 7 bases aligning to TRBD1. The V segment lost 11 bases and the J segment 0 bases; nucleotides outside the gene matches: 16. Looked up from germline, CDR1 is MNHEY and CDR2 is SMNVEV (reference sequence). This CDR3 has 17 amino acids. CDR3 amino acids: CACGAGGSLYSNQPQHF. The DNA for the CDR3 is TGTGCCTGCGGGGCAGGGGGGTCCCTTTATAGCAATCAGCCCCAGCATTTT.

The chain carries TRBV5-1 and TRBJ2-1; 9 bases align to TRBD2. With 4 bases clipped from V and 10 bases from J, the junction kept 18 bases outside the gene matches. This CDR3 has 17 residues. Germline V CDR1 and CDR2: SGHRS, YFSETQ. The chain's CDR3 is CASSQERGLALKGEQFF. The CDR3 nucleotides read TGCGCCAGCAGCCAGGAGCGAGGACTAGCGCTTAAGGGGGAGCAGTTCTTC.

This rearrangement joins TRBV7-2 to TRBJ2-3, with D hard to call. CDR1 SGHTA and CDR2 FQGNSA come from the germline V gene. The CDR3 spans 14 residues. Trimming removed 5 bases from V and 4 bases from J, with 13 bases in between. DNA of the CDR3: TGTGCCAGCAGCCCCGCCGGGTCTGCAGATACGCAGTATTTT. Translation: CASSPAGSADTQYF.